This T cell receptor (beta chain) was profiled in a study of spatial heterogeneity in lung cancer. As for the study in general: In tumor regions TCR transcript counts correlated strongly with a matched bulk RNA-seq T cell module score.

A single record per CDR3 protein comes from TCRdb applying MiXCR to the 5' RACE reads. The repertoire holds around 15,000 distinct CDR3 sequences, with 6% to 7.5% as singletons. Study-wide points: Counts of expanded intratumoral alpha and beta TCRs tracked tumor mutation counts.

This clonotype turned up a few times. Its antigen is undetermined. The library was designed around alpha chains, so this beta chain is a stray read whose abundance carries little weight. The time point here: sample taken at primary tumor resection. The donor group consisted of 72 patients who had untreated, early-stage non-small cell lung cancer. Unsorted whole RNA from tumor, nontumor lung or frozen PBMC underwent sequencing. Sequenced material: lung tumor tissue, taken at surgery. This sequence originates from a female donor with early-stage non-small cell lung cancer.

CDR3 sequence: CASSLKGQIYGYTF. DNA for the CDR3: TGTGCCAGCTCCCTTAAGGGACAGATCTATGGCTACACCTTC. The chain carries TRBV18 and TRBJ1-2, with 7 bases aligning to TRBD1. V lost 6 bases and J lost 4; bases outside the gene matches: 8. From germline, CDR1 is KGHSH and CDR2 LQKENI. This CDR3 is 14 amino acids long.